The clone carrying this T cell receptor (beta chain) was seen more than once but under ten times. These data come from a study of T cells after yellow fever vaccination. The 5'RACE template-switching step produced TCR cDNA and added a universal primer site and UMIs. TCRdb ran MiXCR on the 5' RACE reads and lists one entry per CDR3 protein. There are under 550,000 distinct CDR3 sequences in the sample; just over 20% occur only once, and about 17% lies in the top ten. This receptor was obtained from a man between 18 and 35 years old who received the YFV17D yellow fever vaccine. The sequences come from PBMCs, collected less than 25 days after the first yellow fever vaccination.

CDR3 sequence (DNA): TGTGCCAGCAGCCTGGACAGGAGAAACACTGAAGCTTTCTTT. Its translation is CASSLDRRNTEAFF. The rearrangement uses TRBV6-1 and TRBJ1-1, with TRBD1 identical over 7 bases. The ends lost 6 bases at V and 2 bases at J; junction bases unmatched: 6. The CDR3 runs 14 residues. Germline CDR1 MNHNS, CDR2 SASEGT.